One and the same sample provided the 13 T cell receptor beta chains below, sequenced in a study of siplizumab effects on memory and regulatory T cells. Assay: immunoSEQ multiplex PCR; the TCRdb copy retains only in-frame clones and omits some. The data show about 69,000 clones, over 75% seen once. The sequenced material came from Tregs sorted from blood. The receptors were gathered from a human donor in good health.

This clone is medium-sized (0.01 to 0.1%) by share. DNA of the CDR3: TGTGCCAGTAGTATAGTGGGCACCTCTAACTATGGCTACACCTTC. Protein sequence: CASSIVGTSNYGYTF. The chain is built from TRBV19 and TRBJ1-2, with D uncertain. CDR1 is LNHDA, CDR2 SQIVND, per germline (reference sequence). Between the trimmed V and J ends, which lost 1 base and 0 bases, there was a span of 9 bases. This CDR3 has 15 amino acids.

The chain has TRBV7-6 and TRBJ2-3; TRBD2 agrees at 10 bases. V shed 3 bases and J 1 base; nucleotides not matched to a gene: 1. Germline assignment: CDR1 SGHVS and CDR2 FNYEAQ. CDR3 length: 15 amino acids. For the CDR3, the DNA is TGTGCCAGCAGCTTTGGGACTAGCGGCACAGATACGCAGTATTTT. Protein: CASSFGTSGTDTQYF.

The rearrangement uses TRBV7-6 and TRBJ2-1; 7 nucleotides line up with TRBD2. Germline-derived CDR1 and CDR2 are SGHVS and FNYEAQ. V was pared by 1 base and J by 7 bases, with 7 bases of the junction left unmatched. There are 15 residues in the CDR3. The CDR3 protein is CASSLVGGSWNEQFF. CDR3 nucleotides: TGTGCCAGCAGCTTAGTCGGCGGGAGTTGGAATGAGCAGTTCTTC. Based on the CDR3 plus reference TRBV7-6 and TRBJ2-1, the full variable domain is GAGVSQSPRYKVTKRGQDVALRCDPISGHVSLYWYRQALGQGPEFLTYFNYEAQQDKSGLPNDRFSAERPEGSISTLTIQRTEQRDSAMYRCASSLVGGSWNEQFFGPGTRLTVL.

The rearrangement joins TRBV7-2 to TRBJ2-7; 8 positions agree with TRBD2. Germline loops: CDR1 SGHTA, CDR2 FQGNSA. V dropped 2 bases and J dropped 2; count of bases not matched to a gene: 5. The CDR3 consists of 15 residues. This chain's CDR3 is CASSLQRESPYEQYF. The DNA of the CDR3 is TGTGCCAGCAGCTTACAGCGGGAGTCACCCTACGAGCAGTACTTC.

The chain combines TRBV30 with TRBJ1-6, with 9 bases fitting TRBD1. Germline V lookup: CDR1 GTSNPN, CDR2 SVGIG (reference sequence). CDR3 length equals 15 residues. V shed 1 base, J shed 10 bases, and the junction held 8 bases outside the gene matches. CDR3 loop: CAWSAPGTGSSPLHF. The CDR3 nucleotides read TGTGCCTGGAGTGCCCCAGGGACAGGGAGCTCACCCCTCCACTTT.

The chain joins TRBV21-1 to TRBJ1-2. TRBV21-1 is assigned pseudogene status. The CDR3 spans 12 residues. For the CDR3, the DNA is TGTGCCAGCAGCAATGTGATTTGGGGCTACACCTTC. Protein sequence: CASSNVIWGYTF.

V and J are TRBV30 and TRBJ2-3; TRBD1 agrees at 7 bases. From germline, CDR1 is GTSNPN and CDR2 SVGIG (reference sequence). V shed 2 bases and J 4 bases; nucleotides not matched to a gene: 12. CDR3 length equals 16 residues. DNA of the CDR3: TGTGCCTGGAGTCCTTCGACAGGGATCGTCGCAGATACGCAGTATTTT. Translated: CAWSPSTGIVADTQYF. The whole variable domain, remainder taken from reference TRBV30 and TRBJ2-3, is SQTIHQWPATLVQPVGSPLSLECTVEGTSNPNLYWYRQAAGRGLQLLFYSVGIGQISSEVPQNLSASRPQDRQFILSSKKLLLSDSGFYLCAWSPSTGIVADTQYFGPGTRLTVL.

This chain uses TRBV5-1 with TRBJ2-7; 8 bases map to TRBD2. V lost 5 bases, J lost 5 bases, and 12 bases stayed unmatched. CDR1 and CDR2 (germline): SGHRS, YFSETQ. The CDR3 runs 15 residues. DNA of the CDR3: TGCGCCAGCAGACCTCCCGGCGGGAGGATGAACGAGCAGTACTTC. Amino acid sequence: CASRPPGGRMNEQYF.

This clone came up once. The chain uses TRBV5-1 and TRBJ2-1, with 14 positions matching TRBD2. The CDR3 runs to 16 residues. The germline gives CDR1 SGHRS, CDR2 YFSETQ. The V and J ends lost 4 bases and 7 bases, in that order; junction bases with no gene match: 7. The CDR3 sequence is CASSAPGTSGSNEQFF. The CDR3 region has the DNA TGCGCCAGCAGCGCCCCCGGGACTAGCGGGAGTAATGAGCAGTTCTTC.

About this clone itself: Its ends do not fully match the called genes, so a read error is possible. This sequence joins TRBV7-6 and TRBJ1-5, with D unclear. CDR1 SGHVS and CDR2 FNYEAQ come from the germline V gene. The CDR3 sequence is 14 residues long. The CDR3 region is CASSRGLGNQSQHF. CDR3 DNA: TGTGCCAGTTCAAGAGGGCTTGGCAATCAGTCCCAGCATTTT.

The chain joins TRBV4-2 to TRBJ1-6, with 9 bases fitting TRBD1. This CDR3 contains 16 residues. CDR1 and CDR2 (germline): LGHNA, YNFKEQ. V trimming: 1 base; J trimming: 7 bases; junction bases outside the gene matches: 5. This chain's CDR3 is CASSQVSGQGNSPLHF. As DNA, the CDR3 is TGTGCCAGCAGCCAAGTCTCGGGACAGGGCAATTCACCCCTCCACTTT.

The rearrangement joins TRBV18 to TRBJ2-5; D perhaps matches TRBD1 (6 bases). This CDR3 has 15 residues. Trimming stripped 6 bases from V and 1 base from J, with 15 bases between. Germline CDR1 reads KGHSH; CDR2 reads LQKENI. CDR3 nucleotide sequence: TGTGCCAGCTCGCAACAGGGTACCCCCCAAGAGACCCAGTACTTC. Protein sequence: CASSQQGTPQETQYF.

This clone was detected once. The CDR3 DNA reads as TGTGCCAGCAGTACGGCGGGGGTGGGTCAGCCCCAGCATTTT. Translated: CASSTAGVGQPQHF. The chain combines TRBV6-6 with TRBJ1-5; a weak D match, TRBD1 (5 bases). CDR1 is MNHNY and CDR2 is SVGAGI in the germline V gene (reference sequence). The ends were cut back, 5 bases at V and 6 bases at J, with 14 bases in the middle. CDR3 length: 14 amino acids.